What follows are 4 T cell receptor beta chains derived from one specimen sequenced in a study of blood T cell repertoires in COVID-19. Profiling relied on immunoSEQ multiplex PCR, and the TCRdb table lists in-frame clones only, not all of them. The data show some 150,000 clones, approximately 80% seen once. The sample taken for sequencing was peripheral blood. The receptors shown here come from a woman older than 75 with acute or convalescent COVID-19.

The chain couples TRBV29-1 to TRBJ1-2, with 7 positions matching TRBD1. The ends lost 7 bases at V and 1 base at J; junction bases unmatched: 12. Germline CDR1 reads SQVTM; CDR2 reads ANQGSEA. The CDR3 sequence is 15 residues long. The CDR3 DNA is TGCAGCGCCTCCGGGACAGCCTTAGTTAACTATGGCTACACCTTC. It yields the protein CSASGTALVNYGYTF.

The chain joins TRBV7-2 to TRBJ2-1; possible D gene TRBD2, 5 bases. CDR1 and CDR2 (germline): SGHTA, FQGNSA. The CDR3 has 15 residues. Trimming removed 8 bases at V and 0 bases at J, with 14 bases between. The chain's CDR3 is CASRLVGSSYNEQFF. In DNA form, the CDR3 reads TGTGCCAGCCGTCTTGTAGGGAGCTCCTACAATGAGCAGTTCTTC.

This chain links TRBV6-9 with TRBJ2-7; D remains ambiguous. V was pared by 4 bases and J by 2 bases, with 12 bases between. The CDR3 has 14 amino acids. Germline values: CDR1 MNHGY, CDR2 SVAAGI. The CDR3 protein is CASSLRHGTYEQYF. In nucleotides, the CDR3 is TGTGCCAGCAGTTTGAGACACGGTACCTACGAGCAGTACTTC.

The chain employs TRBV7-2 and TRBJ1-6; tentative D call: TRBD1 (5 bases). The V end was cut by 5 bases, the J end by 8 bases, with 16 bases between. Germline lookup yields CDR1 SGHTA and CDR2 FQGNSA. The CDR3 covers 15 residues. The CDR3 region is CASSHGGLGDSPLHF. CDR3 coding DNA: TGTGCCAGCAGCCACGGGGGACTTGGGGATTCACCCCTCCACTTT.